Each of the 15 T cell receptor beta chains below was sequenced from the same sample in a study of cytomegalovirus exposure and HLA in healthy donors. TCRdb's table, derived via immunoSEQ multiplex PCR, lists solely in-frame clones and lacks some. The profile shows 80,000 to 100,000 clones, more than 75% of them singletons. What was sequenced was PBMCs. The receptors shown here come from a man younger than 35 in good health and CMV-seropositive.

The V and J genes are TRBV29-1 and TRBJ1-2; weak D call: TRBD1 (6 bases). The V and J ends lost 4 bases and 3 bases respectively, with 9 bases between them. Germline-derived CDR1 and CDR2 are SQVTM and ANQGSEA. The CDR3 extends over 12 amino acids. CDR3 DNA: TGCAGCGTTGGGGGGGGCCACTATGGCTACACCTTC. It codes for CSVGGGHYGYTF.

V is TRBV18 and J is TRBJ1-4; D remains unclear. Germline V gene sequence: CDR1 KGHSH, CDR2 LQKENI. V was clipped by 3 bases and J by 4 bases, with 9 bases between them. This CDR3 comprises 14 residues. This CDR3 reads CASSPQPDNEKLFF. The CDR3 nucleotides read TGTGCCAGCTCACCCCAACCAGATAATGAAAAACTGTTTTTT.

The chain links TRBV4-2 to TRBJ2-2; 11 nucleotides align to TRBD2. This CDR3 has 17 amino acids. Germline V CDR1 and CDR2: LGHNA, YNFKEQ. V gave up 0 bases and J gave up 6 bases; unmatched junction bases: 6. This CDR3 is CASSQDLAGGPSGELFF. DNA for the CDR3: TGTGCCAGCAGCCAAGATTTAGCGGGGGGGCCTTCCGGGGAGCTGTTTTTT.

The rearrangement uses TRBV25-1 and TRBJ2-2, with 7 bases aligning to TRBD2. Trimming at V came to 1 base and at J to 4 bases, leaving 6 bases not matched to a gene. CDR1 and CDR2 from the germline V gene are MGHDK and SYGVNS. This CDR3 contains 16 residues. The CDR3 is CASSESSVAGTGELFF. The CDR3 region has the DNA TGTGCCAGCAGTGAATCTTCGGTAGCGGGCACCGGGGAGCTGTTTTTT. The full variable domain, with the rest looked up from reference TRBV25-1 and TRBJ2-2, is EADIYQTPRYLVIGTGKKITLECSQTMGHDKMYWYQQDPGMELHLIHYSYGVNSTEKGDLSSESTVSRIRTEHFPLTLESARPSHTSQYLCASSESSVAGTGELFFGEGSRLTVL.

The chain employs TRBV18 and TRBJ2-7; D unclear. The CDR3 spans 13 residues. The V and J ends lost 2 bases and 2 bases respectively, with 7 bases between them. Germline assignment: CDR1 KGHSH and CDR2 LQKENI. This chain's CDR3 is CASSPGGTYEQYF. The CDR3 nucleotides are TGTGCCAGCTCACCAGGCGGAACCTACGAGCAGTACTTC.

This chain joins TRBV19 and TRBJ2-1, with 8 bases identical to TRBD2. Germline V gene data show CDR1 as LNHDA and CDR2 as SQIVND (reference sequence). This CDR3 is built from 18 residues. Losses at the gene ends were 6 bases for V and 2 bases for J; bases not matched to a gene: 15. The CDR3 sequence: CASSPIAGSLRTYNEQFF. The CDR3 coding sequence is TGTGCCAGTAGCCCGATAGCGGGGTCACTACGCACCTACAATGAGCAGTTCTTC.

This clone has only one observation. The V gene is TRBV11-2, the J gene TRBJ1-2, with D possibly matching TRBD1 (5 bases). V shed 2 bases and J shed 8 bases, with 12 bases lying between them. The germline CDR1 and CDR2 sequences are SGHAT and FQNNGV. The CDR3 is 13 amino acids. CDR3 protein: CASSLNTGGGYTF. The CDR3 nucleotides are TGTGCCAGCAGCTTAAATACGGGGGGGGGCTACACCTTC.

This sequence joins TRBV7-2 and TRBJ1-1, with D hard to call. Per germline, CDR1 SGHTA and CDR2 FQGNSA. The CDR3 loop spans 12 amino acids. V gave up 4 bases and J gave up 2 bases, with 5 bases separating them. Here the CDR3 DNA reads TGTGCCAGCAGCTACACAAACACTGAAGCTTTCTTT. Translated, it gives CASSYTNTEAFF.

The V call is TRBV5-1, the J call TRBJ1-4; D is perhaps TRBD1 (6 bases). The CDR3 loop spans 17 amino acids. Germline V gene data show CDR1 as SGHRS and CDR2 as YFSETQ. The V end was cut by 4 bases, the J end by 3 bases, with 19 bases between. DNA for the CDR3: TGCGCCAGCAGCCCTCGGGGGGGCTCAGTATCTAATGAAAAACTGTTTTTT. Translating it yields CASSPRGGSVSNEKLFF.

The genes are TRBV2 and TRBJ2-2; TRBD2 aligns across 8 bases. This CDR3 is 16 amino acids long. The V gene end was trimmed by 2 bases and the J gene end by 1 base; junction bases not matched to a gene: 3. Germline V gives CDR1 SNHLY, CDR2 FYNNEI. CDR3 nucleotide sequence: TGTGCCAGCAGTGAATTAGCGGGGAGGAACACCGGGGAGCTGTTTTTT. Protein product: CASSELAGRNTGELFF.

The V and J genes are TRBV18 and TRBJ1-3, with 7 positions matching TRBD1. CDR1 and CDR2 from the germline V gene are KGHSH and LQKENI. V was clipped by 7 bases and J by 4 bases; unmatched bases: 7. The CDR3 has 14 residues. The CDR3 DNA follows: TGTGCCAGCTTGGGACAGCAAATGGGAAACACCATATATTTT. This gives the protein CASLGQQMGNTIYF.

DNA of the CDR3: TGTGCCAGCAGTAGGAGGGTTCCTCCTAATGAAAAACTGTTTTTT. It specifies CASSRRVPPNEKLFF. The rearrangement joins TRBV5-6 to TRBJ1-4; no definite D call. V was pared by 5 bases and J by 3 bases, with 14 bases between. This CDR3 contains 15 residues. Germline lookup yields CDR1 SGHDT and CDR2 YYEEEE.

This clone appeared once. The chain uses TRBV28 and TRBJ1-2; 7 positions match TRBD1. The trim removed 6 bases at V and 2 bases at J, leaving 9 bases unmatched. Germline V CDR1 and CDR2: MDHEN, SYDVKM. The CDR3 consists of 15 residues. CDR3 residues: CASSQATGQNYGYTF. The CDR3 region has the DNA TGTGCCAGCAGCCAGGCAACGGGACAGAACTATGGCTACACCTTC.

The chain uses TRBV2 and TRBJ1-4; D unresolved. This CDR3 contains 14 residues. Germline loops: CDR1 SNHLY, CDR2 FYNNEI. V dropped 4 bases and J dropped 8 bases, with 14 bases sitting between them. The CDR3 is CASSGRLTGEKLFF. DNA of the CDR3: TGTGCCAGCAGTGGAAGGCTGACGGGGGAAAAACTGTTTTTT.

The CDR3 nucleotides read TGCGCCAGCTCAAGAGAGGGGGCCTGGGAGACCCAGTACTTC. Translated: CASSREGAWETQYF. The V call is TRBV5-1, the J call TRBJ2-5; the match to TRBD1 covers 7 bases. The CDR3 is 14 residues long. With V trimmed by 7 bases and J by 5 bases, 11 bases remained unmatched. Germline V lookup: CDR1 SGHRS, CDR2 YFSETQ.